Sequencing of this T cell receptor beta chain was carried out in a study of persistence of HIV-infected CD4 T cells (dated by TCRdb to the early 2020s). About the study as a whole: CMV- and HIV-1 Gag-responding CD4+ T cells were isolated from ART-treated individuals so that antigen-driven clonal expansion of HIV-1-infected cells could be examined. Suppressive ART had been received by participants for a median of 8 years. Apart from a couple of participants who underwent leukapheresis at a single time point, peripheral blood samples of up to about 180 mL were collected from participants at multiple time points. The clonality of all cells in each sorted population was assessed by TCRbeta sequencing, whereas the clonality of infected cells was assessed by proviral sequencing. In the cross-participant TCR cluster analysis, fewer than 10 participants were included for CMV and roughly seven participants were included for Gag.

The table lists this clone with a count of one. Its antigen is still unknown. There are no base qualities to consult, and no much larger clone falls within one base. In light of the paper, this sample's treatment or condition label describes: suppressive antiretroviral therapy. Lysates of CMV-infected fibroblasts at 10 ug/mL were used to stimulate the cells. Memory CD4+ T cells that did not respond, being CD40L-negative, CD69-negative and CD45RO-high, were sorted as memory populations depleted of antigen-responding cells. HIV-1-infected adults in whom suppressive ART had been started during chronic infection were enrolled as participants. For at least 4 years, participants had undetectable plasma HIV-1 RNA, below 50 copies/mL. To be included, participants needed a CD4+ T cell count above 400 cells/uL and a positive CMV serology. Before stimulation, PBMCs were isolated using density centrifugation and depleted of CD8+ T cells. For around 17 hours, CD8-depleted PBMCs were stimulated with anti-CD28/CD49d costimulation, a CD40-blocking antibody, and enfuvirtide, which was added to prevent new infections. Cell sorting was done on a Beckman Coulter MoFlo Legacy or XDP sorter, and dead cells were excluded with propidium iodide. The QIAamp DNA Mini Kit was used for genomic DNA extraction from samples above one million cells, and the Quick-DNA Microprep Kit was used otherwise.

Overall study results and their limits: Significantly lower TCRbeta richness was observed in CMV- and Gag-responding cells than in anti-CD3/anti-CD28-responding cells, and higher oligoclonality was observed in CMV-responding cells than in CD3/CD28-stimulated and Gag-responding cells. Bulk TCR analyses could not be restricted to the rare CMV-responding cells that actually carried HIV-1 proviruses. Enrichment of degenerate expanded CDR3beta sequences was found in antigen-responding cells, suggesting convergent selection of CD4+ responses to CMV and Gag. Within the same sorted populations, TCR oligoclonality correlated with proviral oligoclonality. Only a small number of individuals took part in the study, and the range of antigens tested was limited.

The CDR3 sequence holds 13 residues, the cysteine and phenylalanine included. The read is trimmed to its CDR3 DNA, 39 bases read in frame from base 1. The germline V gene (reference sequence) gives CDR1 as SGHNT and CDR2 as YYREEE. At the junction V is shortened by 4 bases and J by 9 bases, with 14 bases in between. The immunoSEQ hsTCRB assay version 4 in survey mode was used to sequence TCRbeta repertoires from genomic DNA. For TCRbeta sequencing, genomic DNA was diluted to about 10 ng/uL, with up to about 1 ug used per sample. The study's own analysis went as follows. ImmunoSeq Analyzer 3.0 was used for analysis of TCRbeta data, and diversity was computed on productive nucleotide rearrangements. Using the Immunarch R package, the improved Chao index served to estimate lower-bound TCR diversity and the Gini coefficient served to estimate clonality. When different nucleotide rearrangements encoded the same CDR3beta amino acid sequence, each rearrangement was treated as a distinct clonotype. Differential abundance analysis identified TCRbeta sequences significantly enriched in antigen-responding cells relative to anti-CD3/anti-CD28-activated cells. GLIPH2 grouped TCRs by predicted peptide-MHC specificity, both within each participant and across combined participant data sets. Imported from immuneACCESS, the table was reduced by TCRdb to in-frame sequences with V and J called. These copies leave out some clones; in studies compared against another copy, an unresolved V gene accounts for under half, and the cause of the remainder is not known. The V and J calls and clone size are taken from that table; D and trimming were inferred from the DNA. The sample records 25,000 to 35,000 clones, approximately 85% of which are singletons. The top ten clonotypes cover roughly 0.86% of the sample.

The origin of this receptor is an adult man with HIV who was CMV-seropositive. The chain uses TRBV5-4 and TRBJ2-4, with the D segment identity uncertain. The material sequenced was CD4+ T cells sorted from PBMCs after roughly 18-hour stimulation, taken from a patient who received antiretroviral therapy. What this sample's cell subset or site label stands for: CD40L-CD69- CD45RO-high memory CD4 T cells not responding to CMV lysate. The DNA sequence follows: TGTGCCAGCAGCCCGATCTACGCGAGCATTCAGTACTTC. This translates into CASSPIYASIQYF.